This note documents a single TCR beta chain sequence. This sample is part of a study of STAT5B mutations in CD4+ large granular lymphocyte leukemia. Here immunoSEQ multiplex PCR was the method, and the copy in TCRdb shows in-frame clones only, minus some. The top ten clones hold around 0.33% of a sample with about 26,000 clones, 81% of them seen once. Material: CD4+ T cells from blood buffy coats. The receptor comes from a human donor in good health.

The CDR3 spells CAIGQELNTEAFF. In nucleotides, the CDR3 is TGTGCCATCGGACAGGAGTTAAACACTGAAGCTTTCTTT. The genes are TRBV5-4 and TRBJ1-1; 7 bases fit TRBD1. Germline V gene sequence: CDR1 SGHNT, CDR2 YYREEE (reference sequence). The CDR3 spans 13 residues. Trimming took 9 bases from V and 2 from J; bases not matched to a gene: 7.